Presented here are 26 T cell receptor beta chains from one specimen sequenced in a study of tumor and adjacent non-tumor tissue in lung cancer. A modified ARM-PCR protocol with three rounds of nested PCR amplified TCRbeta. TCRdb reprocessed the multiplex PCR reads via MiXCR and lists one record per CDR3 protein. The sample has about 75,000 distinct CDR3 sequences; under 80% are singletons. No cell sorting was done before RNA was extracted from the tissue. The sequencing input was lung tumor tissue. These receptors all come from a woman between 50 and 59 years old with non-small cell lung cancer.

This clonotype was counted only a few times. Since the CDR3 does not end with the conserved phenylalanine or tryptophan, this likely comes from a read error. This CDR3 reads CASSLEGGTNTEAFL. The CDR3 DNA sequence: TGCGCCAGCAGCTTGGAAGGGGGCACGAACACTGAAGCTTTCTTA. This chain links TRBV5-1 with TRBJ1-1; the match to TRBD1 covers 7 bases. The CDR3 spans 15 residues. Germline V gives CDR1 SGHRS, CDR2 YFSETQ. V was clipped by 0 bases and J by 1 base; unmatched bases: 3.

With respect to this clonotype: The germline gene is not matched at one end of the junction; a read error may be the cause. V is TRBV6-1 and J is TRBJ2-6; D is ambiguous. Germline values: CDR1 MNHNS, CDR2 SASEGT. This CDR3 contains 14 residues. CDR3 coding DNA: TGTGCCAGCAGTGAAAGGAACAGCTCCAACATCCTGACTTTC. Residues: CASSERNSSNILTF.

This clonotype came up many times. The chain links TRBV2 to TRBJ2-1, with D unclear. CDR3 size: 16 residues. V lost 0 bases and J 0 bases, leaving 9 bases between the germline ends. Germline loops: CDR1 SNHLY, CDR2 FYNNEI. CDR3 sequence (DNA): TGTGCCAGCAGTGAAGCCGAACCGAGCTCCTACAATGAGCAGTTCTTC. Translating it yields CASSEAEPSSYNEQFF.

CDR3 residues: CASSETGLVKNLNTGELFF. The CDR3 DNA sequence: TGTGCCAGCAGCGAGACAGGGCTTGTGAAGAATTTGAACACCGGGGAGCTGTTTTTT. The chain uses TRBV6-1 and TRBJ2-2, with TRBD1 identical over 7 bases. The ends lost 6 bases at V and 1 base at J; junction bases unmatched: 17. The CDR3 is made up of 19 amino acids. CDR1 is MNHNS, CDR2 SASEGT, per germline.

J is TRBJ2-3 and V is TRBV6-1; D might be TRBD1 (6 bases). The CDR3 has 16 residues. Germline CDR1 reads MNHNS; CDR2 reads SASEGT. Trimming took off 4 bases at V and 0 bases at J, with 14 bases between the two ends. The CDR3 here is CASSGRQAPSTDTQYF. The DNA for the CDR3 is TGTGCCAGCAGTGGCCGACAGGCGCCTAGCACAGATACGCAGTATTTT.

Remarks on this clonotype: Since no conserved phenylalanine or tryptophan closes the CDR3, a read error is the likely cause. This rearrangement joins TRBV29-1 to TRBJ2-5; 8 bases line up with TRBD1. CDR1 is SQVTM, CDR2 ANQGSEA, per germline. The CDR3 is made up of 12 amino acids. The CDR3 region has the DNA TGTAACGCCCGGACAGGGCAAGAGACCCAGTACGTC. Amino acid sequence: CNARTGQETQYV.

The chain carries TRBV6-1 and TRBJ2-1, with 8 nucleotides matching TRBD1. V lost 2 bases and J lost 15; bases outside the gene matches: 18. This CDR3 has 16 amino acids. In germline, CDR1 is MNHNS, CDR2 SASEGT. The CDR3 reads CASSEITGTGGSEWFF. The CDR3, as DNA: TGTGCCAGCAGTGAAATTACCGGGACAGGAGGAAGTGAGTGGTTCTTC.

The chain couples TRBV4-1 to TRBJ1-3, with D maybe TRBD1 (5 bases). V was cut by 8 bases and J by 1 base, with 21 bases left in between. There are 17 residues in the CDR3. Germline CDR1 reads MGHRA; CDR2 reads YSYEKL. The CDR3 coding sequence is TGCGCCAGCCCTTTGGGCGGGGGGTCTTTATCTGGAAACACCATATATTTT. Amino acid sequence: CASPLGGGSLSGNTIYF.

This clonotype was recorded a few times. V is TRBV9 and J is TRBJ2-1; D may be TRBD2 (6 bases). CDR1 is SGDLS, CDR2 YYNGEE, per germline. V was trimmed by 4 bases and J by 6 bases, leaving 20 bases between them. The CDR3 consists of 16 residues. CDR3 region: CASSPQVRRDRNEQFF. The CDR3 DNA reads as TGTGCCAGCAGCCCGCAGGTGCGGAGGGATCGCAATGAGCAGTTCTTC.

A note on this clonotype: One junction end disagrees with the germline gene, perhaps due to a read error. The DNA for the CDR3 is TGTACCAGCAGTGACTCTTTCAGCAGGAGTGGCGTCAATGAGCAGTTCTTC. Translating it yields CTSSDSFSRSGVNEQFF. This sequence joins TRBV6-4 and TRBJ2-1, with D uncertain. The CDR3 runs 17 residues. CDR1 MRHNA and CDR2 SNTAGT come from the germline V gene.

V is TRBV7-9 and J is TRBJ1-1, with D unresolved. Germline V CDR1 and CDR2: SEHNR, FQNEAQ (reference sequence). The CDR3 is 11 amino acids. The CDR3 here is CGNSLVVRAFF. CDR3 DNA: TGTGGCAACAGCTTAGTTGTACGAGCTTTCTTT.

As to this clonotype: A read error is possible here, since a much larger clone lies one base away. The V call is TRBV28, the J call TRBJ1-3; a possible D gene is TRBD1 (5 bases). CDR3 size: 19 residues. Trimming took 5 bases from V and 0 from J, leaving 23 bases between them. Germline assignment: CDR1 MDHEN and CDR2 SYDVKM. CDR3 region: CASSGAPGGDHGSGNTIYF. In DNA, the CDR3 is TGTGCCAGCAGTGGAGCCCCTGGGGGGGACCACGGCTCTGGAAACACCATATATTTT.

Many counts were recorded for this clonotype. This chain links TRBV11-2 with TRBJ1-2, with 7 bases matching TRBD1. The CDR3 length is 15 residues. Germline V gene data show CDR1 as SGHAT and CDR2 as FQNNGV. V was pared by 1 base and J by 3 bases, with 5 bases of the junction left unmatched. The CDR3 bases are TGTGCCAGCAGCTTAGGTCAGGGGGTGGACTATGGCTACACCTTC. Protein: CASSLGQGVDYGYTF.

The rearrangement uses TRBV4-1 and TRBJ2-3; D might be TRBD2 (6 bases). Germline CDR1 is MGHRA and CDR2 is YSYEKL. The ends were cut back, 2 bases at V and 4 bases at J, with 13 bases in the middle. This CDR3 spans 15 amino acids. CDR3 sequence: CASSQMRDFADTQYF. CDR3 DNA sequence: TGCGCCAGCAGCCAAATGAGGGACTTCGCAGATACGCAGTATTTT.

Remarks on this clonotype: A read error is likely, as this CDR3 ends without the conserved phenylalanine or tryptophan. The genes are TRBV16 and TRBJ1-1; D call uncertain. Germline CDR1 reads KGHSY; CDR2 reads FQNENV. The CDR3 length is 12 residues. V lost 0 bases to trimming and J lost 7 bases, with 6 bases between them. The CDR3 DNA reads TGTGCCAGCAGCCAATCGGAACTTGAAGCTTTCTCT. Its protein product is CASSQSELEAFS.

Comment on this clonotype: A much larger clone differs from this one at a single base, so this may be a read error. The chain uses TRBV12-3 or TRBV12-4 and TRBJ2-5; weak D call: TRBD2 (6 bases). This CDR3 has 14 residues. The CDR3 DNA reads as TGTGCCAGCAGTTGGAGGACGGATGGGGGGACCCAGAACTTC. Amino acids: CASSWRTDGGTQNF.

With regard to this clonotype: This may be a read error, as it is one base from a much larger clone. This chain connects TRBV5-1 to TRBJ2-3; possibly TRBD1 for D (6 bases). Trimming removed 5 bases at V and 1 base at J, with 14 bases between. There are 15 residues in the CDR3. Germline values: CDR1 SGHRS, CDR2 YFSETQ. In DNA form, the CDR3 reads TGCGCCAGCAGGATTCCGGGACATGGCACAGATACGCAGTATTTT. Amino acid sequence: CASRIPGHGTDTQYF.

In its sample, this clonotype was seen many times. The chain has TRBV5-5 and TRBJ2-3; a possible D gene is TRBD2 (6 bases). Germline V gives CDR1 SGHKS, CDR2 YYEKEE (reference sequence). Trimming took 3 bases from V and 11 from J, leaving 13 bases between them. The CDR3 loop spans 12 amino acids. The DNA of the CDR3 is TGTGCCAGCAGCTCGCCTCCCGGGGGGCAGTATTTT. Translating gives CASSSPPGGQYF. Full variable domain (missing parts from reference TRBV5-5 and TRBJ2-3): DAGVTQSPTHLIKTRGQQVTLRCSPISGHKSVSWYQQVLGQGPQFIFQYYEKEERGRGNFPDRFSARQFPNYSSELNVNALLLGDSALYLCASSSPPGGQYFGPGTRLTVL.

As concerns this clonotype: A read error may explain this, as a much larger clone is one base away. This chain connects TRBV7-3 to TRBJ2-1; D remains ambiguous. The germline V gene has CDR1 SGHTA and CDR2 FQGTGA. The CDR3 loop spans 15 amino acids. Trimming took 7 bases from V and 2 from J, leaving 15 bases between them. The CDR3 coding sequence is TGTGCCAGCAACTTGGCGCACGATACCTACAATGAGCAGTTCTTC. Encoded protein: CASNLAHDTYNEQFF.

Ten or more counts support this clonotype. This chain joins TRBV5-1 and TRBJ1-3; no reliable D call. CDR1 SGHRS and CDR2 YFSETQ come from the germline V gene. V dropped 1 base and J dropped 0 bases, with 11 bases sitting between them. The CDR3 contains 16 residues. The CDR3 bases are TGCGCCAGCAGCTTGTCTCCCCATGGCTCTGGAAACACCATATATTTT. Translated: CASSLSPHGSGNTIYF.

As to this clonotype: This could be a read error, since a much larger clone is one nucleotide away. The J gene is TRBJ2-1, the V gene TRBV5-1; 7 bases agree with TRBD2. J lost 0 bases, V lost 5 bases, and 8 bases had no gene match. This CDR3 region has 16 residues. Per germline, CDR1 SGHRS and CDR2 YFSETQ. CDR3 amino acids: CASRPAGGSSYNEQFF. The CDR3 DNA follows: TGCGCCAGCAGGCCAGCAGGCGGGAGCTCCTACAATGAGCAGTTCTTC.

The chain is built from TRBV5-1 and TRBJ2-1; a weak D match, TRBD2 (6 bases). The V gene's germline CDR1 is SGHRS and CDR2 YFSETQ. Trimming took 2 bases from V and 5 from J, leaving 14 bases between them. This CDR3 region has 15 residues. The CDR3 coding sequence is TGCGCCAGCAGCTTTAGGATTAGCGGCAACAATGAGCAGTTCTTC. This sequence encodes CASSFRISGNNEQFF. Complete variable domain (other parts from reference TRBV5-1 and TRBJ2-1): KAGVTQTPRYLIKTRGQQVTLSCSPISGHRSVSWYQQTPGQGLQFLFEYFSETQRNKGNFPGRFSGRQFSNSRSEMNVSTLELGDSALYLCASSFRISGNNEQFFGPGTRLTVL.

This clonotype was counted many times. CDR3 coding DNA: TGTGCCAGCACTCTCCCCGGCACAGATACGCAGTATTTT. Translating it yields CASTLPGTDTQYF. V is TRBV6-6 and J is TRBJ2-3; D not certain. The germline V gene has CDR1 MNHNY and CDR2 SVGAGI (reference sequence). Deletions cut 7 bases from V and 1 base from J, with 9 bases between. The CDR3 length is 13 residues.

This chain links TRBV28 with TRBJ2-7, with D perhaps assigned TRBD1 or TRBD2 (6 bases each). In germline, CDR1 is MDHEN, CDR2 SYDVKM. Trimming took off 8 bases at V and 5 bases at J, with 19 bases between the two ends. The length of the CDR3 is 14 residues. CDR3: CASGVMGGKHEQYF. The CDR3 bases are TGTGCCAGCGGTGTAATGGGGGGCAAACACGAGCAGTACTTC.

Worth noting for this clonotype: This may be a read error: a much more frequent sequence differs by one nucleotide. The V gene is TRBV20-1, the J gene TRBJ2-7, with TRBD1 matching over 9 bases. This CDR3 has 13 residues. Germline CDR1 reads DFQATT; CDR2 reads SNEGSKA (reference sequence). The DNA of the CDR3 is TGCATGGGGATCGGGACAGGGAGGAACGAGCAGTACTTC. Protein: CMGIGTGRNEQYF.

Remarks on this clonotype: The junction departs from the called germline gene at one end, perhaps through a read error. The chain combines TRBV29-1 with TRBJ2-1; D is uncertain. CDR1 and CDR2 (germline): SQVTM, ANQGSEA. CDR3 length: 11 amino acids. The CDR3 DNA sequence: TGCAGCGTTGGCAACTGGGATGAGCATTTCTTC. It codes for CSVGNWDEHFF.